The T cell receptor beta chain described here comes from a study of blood T cell repertoires in COVID-19. The wider study: Donors in the United States, Italy and Spain gave samples during acute or convalescent COVID-19.

The CDR3 extends over 14 amino acids. Germline values: CDR1 KGHSH, CDR2 LQKENI. V lost 2 bases and J 7 bases, leaving 15 bases between the germline ends. The protocol was immunoSEQ multiplex PCR, while the TCRdb copy is restricted to in-frame clones and leaves out a portion. Among under 300,000 clones listed, approximately 86% were seen once. Sample: PBMCs or T cells enriched from blood (not recorded which). The source of this sequence is a woman in her 50s who had recovered from COVID-19. The V and J genes are TRBV18 and TRBJ2-7; possibly TRBD2 for D (7 bases). This CDR3 reads CASSPLTGGGEQYF. CDR3 nucleotide sequence: TGTGCCAGCTCACCATTAACGGGGGGCGGTGAGCAGTACTTC.